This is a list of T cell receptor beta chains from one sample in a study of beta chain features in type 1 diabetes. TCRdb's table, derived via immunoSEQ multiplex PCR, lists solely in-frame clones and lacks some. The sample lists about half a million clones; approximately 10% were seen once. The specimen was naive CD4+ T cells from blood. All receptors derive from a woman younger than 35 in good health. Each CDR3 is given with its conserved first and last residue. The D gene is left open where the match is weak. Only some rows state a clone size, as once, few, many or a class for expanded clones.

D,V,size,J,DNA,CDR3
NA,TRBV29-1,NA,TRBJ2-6,TGCAGCGTCGACGAATATTCCTCCTCTGGGGCCAACGTCCTGACTTTC,CSVDEYSSSGANVLTF
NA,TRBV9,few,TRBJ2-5,TGTGCCAGCAGCGCAACACCCACAAGGCTCCAAGAGACCCAGTACTTC,CASSATPTRLQETQYF
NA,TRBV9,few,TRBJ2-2,TGTGCCAGCAGCGAACTAGTAATGAACACCGGGGAGCTGTTTTTT,CASSELVMNTGELFF
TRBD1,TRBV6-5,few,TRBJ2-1,TGTGCCAGCAGAAGGACAGGGGGCAGGGGTGAGCAGTTCTTC,CASRRTGGRGEQFF
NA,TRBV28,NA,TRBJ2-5,TGTGCCACCGCAGGGAGACAAGTCCACTTC,CATAGRQVHF
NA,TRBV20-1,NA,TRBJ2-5,TGCAGTGCTATAAAAGAGACCCAGTACTTC,CSAIKETQYF
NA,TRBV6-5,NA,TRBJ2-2,TGTGCCAGCAGCCCCCGGGACAACACCGGGGAGCTGTTTTTT,CASSPRDNTGELFF
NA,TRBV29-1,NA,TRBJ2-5,TGCAGCGTGGCCCCCTTCTCGGGGGATCAAGAGACCCAGTACTTC,CSVAPFSGDQETQYF
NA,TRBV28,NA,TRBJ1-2,TGTGCCAGCAGTCCCCCCACAGGTTTAACTACTGGCTACACCTTC,CASSPPTGLTTGYTF
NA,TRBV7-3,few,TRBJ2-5,TGTGCCAGCAGCTTGTCGCGGGCCACCCCGGAGACCCAGTACTTC,CASSLSRATPETQYF
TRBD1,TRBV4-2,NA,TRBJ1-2,TGTGCCAGCAGCCAAGATCGGACAGGGATATACTATGGCTACACCTTC,CASSQDRTGIYYGYTF
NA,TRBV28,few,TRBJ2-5,TGTGCCAGCAGTTCATCATTAGGGCGTAACCAAGAGACCCAGTACTTC,CASSSSLGRNQETQYF
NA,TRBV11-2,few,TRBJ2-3,TGTGCCAGCAGCTGGCTGAGGGGGGCGACAGATACGCAGTATTTT,CASSWLRGATDTQYF
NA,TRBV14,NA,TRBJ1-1,TGTGCCAGCAGCCAAATCGTGGGGCGCGGAAACACTGAAGCTTTCTTT,CASSQIVGRGNTEAFF
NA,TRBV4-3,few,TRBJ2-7,TGCGCCAGCAGCCAAGATAGGCCCTACGAGCAGTACTTC,CASSQDRPYEQYF
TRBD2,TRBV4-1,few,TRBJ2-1,TGCGCCAGCAGCCAGAGGGCGGGGGGGCTTGACAATGAGCAGTTCTTC,CASSQRAGGLDNEQFF
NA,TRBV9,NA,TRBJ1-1,TGTGCCAGCAGCGTAGGCACGGGGGCATGGAGAGCTTTCTTT,CASSVGTGAWRAFF
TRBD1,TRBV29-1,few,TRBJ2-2,TGCGGAGTGGGGGACAGGGGATTGAGGGAGCTGTTTTTT,CGVGDRGLRELFF
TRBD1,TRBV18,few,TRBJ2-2,TGTGCCAGCTCAGACAGGGGTTCGTCCGGGGAGCTGTTTTTT,CASSDRGSSGELFF
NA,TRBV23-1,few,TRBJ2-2,TGCGCCAGCAGTCATGGAGGGCAGGACACCGGGGAGCTGTTTTTT,CASSHGGQDTGELFF
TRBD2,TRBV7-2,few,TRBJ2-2,TGTGCCAGCAGCTTAGTTGCGGGAGGCACCACCGGGGAGCTGTTTTTT,CASSLVAGGTTGELFF
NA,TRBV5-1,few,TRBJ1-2,TGCGCCAGCAGTAATTACGGCGGTGGCTACACCTTC,CASSNYGGGYTF
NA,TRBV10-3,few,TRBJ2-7,TGTGCCATCAGTGACGGGGCCACAGAACGCTACGAGCAGTACTTC,CAISDGATERYEQYF
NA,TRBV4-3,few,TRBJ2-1,TGCGCCAGCAGCCAAGCCGGGGACAATGAGCAGTTCTTC,CASSQAGDNEQFF
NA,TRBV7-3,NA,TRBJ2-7,TGTGCCAGCAGCCCCTCGGGCGGCGGCGGCCCCTACGAGCAGTACTTC,CASSPSGGGGPYEQYF
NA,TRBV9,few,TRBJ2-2,TGTGCCAGCAGCGTAGTCGACAGTCCTACCGGGGAGCTGTTTTTT,CASSVVDSPTGELFF
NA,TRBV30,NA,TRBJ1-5,TGTGCCTGGACAGGGGCCCTCAATCAGCCCCAGCATTTT,CAWTGALNQPQHF